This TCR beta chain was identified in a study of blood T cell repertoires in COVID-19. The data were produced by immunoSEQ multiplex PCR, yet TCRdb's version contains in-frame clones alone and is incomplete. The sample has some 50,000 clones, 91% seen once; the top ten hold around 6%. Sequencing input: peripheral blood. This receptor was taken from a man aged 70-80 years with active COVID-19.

The CDR3 nucleotides are TGTGCCAGCAGTTTACCGGGGTCGGGTGGCTACACCTTC. This sequence encodes CASSLPGSGGYTF. J is TRBJ1-2 and V is TRBV28; no definite D call. The germline gives CDR1 MDHEN, CDR2 SYDVKM. This CDR3 has 13 amino acids. Trimming shortened V by 2 bases and J by 7 bases, and 11 bases separated the two germline ends.